The entry below gives a single TCR beta chain sequence along with its context. This receptor's antigen is unknown. No quality values exist for individual bases; no much larger clone is one base distant. These data originate in a study of CD8+CD57+ T cells in acquired aplastic anemia listed by TCRdb under 2018. About the full investigation: Extracted DNA from sorted CD4+ and CD8+ cells averaged approximately 3 ug, ranging from about 0.17 to 27.4 ug. For healthy donor samples, the average read count was around 9.9 million for CD4+ cells and 11.0 million for CD8+ cells.

TCR beta VDJ combination and CDR3 sequence profiling used genomic DNA as the template. An Illumina HiSeq 2000 was the platform used for TCR repertoire sequencing. As for the original processing: Repertoire assessment relied on Simpson's diversity index, CDR3 size and DJ length profiles, and TRBV/TRBJ rearrangement plots. The most abundant DNA sequence in the deep sequencing data was defined as the immunodominant clone. CDR3 amino acid sequences were screened for sharing across subjects and compared with published repertoires and the VDJdb database. The public sequencing data were trimmed at Q25 with fastp and processed into clonotypes with MiXCR by TCRdb, which kept only in-frame beta chains. Rows matching on CDR3 protein sequence are summarized as one entry with the most common DNA and genes. The V and J calls, along with clone size, are taken from TCRdb and not from the paper's own processing. For this sample the table gives about 180,000 distinct CDR3 sequences, of which about half were detected only once. The ten top clones hold approximately 2.9% of the sample.

The study deep-sequenced TCR repertoires of sorted CD4+ and CD8+ blood T cells from severe aplastic anemia patients and healthy subjects. Ficoll-Paque density gradient centrifugation was used to isolate peripheral blood mononuclear cells. Before DNA extraction, CD4+ and CD8+ T cells were sorted by FACS or by magnetic beads. From a lookup of the germline V gene (reference sequence), CDR1 and CDR2 are GTSNPN and SVGIG. V and J are truncated by 1 base and 11 bases respectively, leaving an intervening sequence of 11 bases. The CDR3 holds 11 amino acids from the cysteine to the phenylalanine. Only the CDR3 portion is preserved as DNA: 33 bases, with reading frame beginning at the first base. General conclusions and limits of the study: Twenty-nine CD8+ CDR3 sequences were shared between patients and controls but appeared highly expressed in patients and within their immunodominant clones. No significant difference in CD8+ Simpson's diversity was found between patients and healthy controls (P=0.060).

This chain joins TRBV30 to TRBJ1-1, with no confident D gene call. The sample consisted of sorted CD4+, CD8+, or CD8+CD57+ T cells (not recorded which) from PBMCs. The source is a human donor in good health. The nucleotides read TGTGCCTGGAGTGGCCCGATTGGGGCTTTCTTT. It is translated as CAWSGPIGAFF.